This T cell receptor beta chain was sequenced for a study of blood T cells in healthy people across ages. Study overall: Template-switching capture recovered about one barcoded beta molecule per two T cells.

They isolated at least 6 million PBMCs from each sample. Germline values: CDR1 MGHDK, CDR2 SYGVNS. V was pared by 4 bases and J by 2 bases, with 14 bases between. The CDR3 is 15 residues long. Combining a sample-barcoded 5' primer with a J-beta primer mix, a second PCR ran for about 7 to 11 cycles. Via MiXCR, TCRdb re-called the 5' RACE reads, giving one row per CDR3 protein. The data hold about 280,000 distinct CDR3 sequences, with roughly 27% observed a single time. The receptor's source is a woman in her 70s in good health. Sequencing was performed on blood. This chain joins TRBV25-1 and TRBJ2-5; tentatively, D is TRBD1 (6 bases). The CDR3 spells CASSGTGLLQETQYF. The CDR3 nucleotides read TGTGCCAGCAGTGGCACAGGGCTCCTACAAGAGACCCAGTACTTC.